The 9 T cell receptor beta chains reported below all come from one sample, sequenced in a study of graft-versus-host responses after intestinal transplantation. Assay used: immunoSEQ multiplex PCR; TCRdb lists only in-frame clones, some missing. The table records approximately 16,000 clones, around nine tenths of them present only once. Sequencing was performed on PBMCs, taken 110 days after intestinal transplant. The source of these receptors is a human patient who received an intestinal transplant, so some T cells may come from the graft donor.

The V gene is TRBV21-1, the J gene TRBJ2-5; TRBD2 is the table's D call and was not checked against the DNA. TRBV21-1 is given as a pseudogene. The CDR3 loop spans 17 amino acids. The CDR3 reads CASSKKGGSGFQETQYF. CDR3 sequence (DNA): TGTGCCAGCAGCAAAAAGGGCGGAAGCGGGTTCCAAGAGACCCAGTACTTC.

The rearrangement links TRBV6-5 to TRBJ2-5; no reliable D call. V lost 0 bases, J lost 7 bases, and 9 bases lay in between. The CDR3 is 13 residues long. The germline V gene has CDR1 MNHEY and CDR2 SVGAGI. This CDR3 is CASSYSGSTTQYF. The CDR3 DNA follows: TGTGCCAGCAGTTACTCAGGTTCTACGACCCAGTACTTC.

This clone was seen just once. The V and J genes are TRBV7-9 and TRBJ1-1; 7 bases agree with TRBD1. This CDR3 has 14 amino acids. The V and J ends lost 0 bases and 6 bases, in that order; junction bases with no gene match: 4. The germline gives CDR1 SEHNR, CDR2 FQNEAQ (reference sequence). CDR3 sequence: CASSLAGQSPEAFF. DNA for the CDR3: TGTGCCAGCAGCTTAGCGGGACAGTCCCCTGAAGCTTTCTTT.

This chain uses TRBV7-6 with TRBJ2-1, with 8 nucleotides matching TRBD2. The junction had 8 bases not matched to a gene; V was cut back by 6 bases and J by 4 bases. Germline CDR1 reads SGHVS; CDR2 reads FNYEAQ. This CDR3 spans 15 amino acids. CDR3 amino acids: CASSPGTSGYNEQFF. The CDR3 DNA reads TGTGCCAGCAGTCCCGGGACTAGTGGTTACAATGAGCAGTTCTTC.

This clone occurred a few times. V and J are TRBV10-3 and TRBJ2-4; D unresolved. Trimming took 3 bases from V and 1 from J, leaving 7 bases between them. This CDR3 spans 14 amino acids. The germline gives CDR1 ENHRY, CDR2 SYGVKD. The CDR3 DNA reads TGTGCCATCAGTGATGTGGGGGCCAAAAACATTCAGTACTTC. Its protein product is CAISDVGAKNIQYF.

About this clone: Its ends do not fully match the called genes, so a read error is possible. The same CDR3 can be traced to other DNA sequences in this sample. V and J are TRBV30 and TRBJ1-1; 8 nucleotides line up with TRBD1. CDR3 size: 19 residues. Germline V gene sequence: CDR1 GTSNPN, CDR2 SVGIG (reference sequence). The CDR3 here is CAWSELGRTGRSLDTEAFF. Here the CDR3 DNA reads TGTGCCTGGAGTGAATTAGGACGGACAGGGAGGAGTTTGGACACCGAAGCTTTCTTT.

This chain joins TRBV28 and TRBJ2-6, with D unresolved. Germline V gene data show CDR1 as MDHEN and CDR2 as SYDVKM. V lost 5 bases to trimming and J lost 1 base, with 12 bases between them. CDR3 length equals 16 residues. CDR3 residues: CASSRLGGSGANVLTF. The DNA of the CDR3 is TGTGCCAGCAGTCGTCTAGGTGGATCTGGGGCCAACGTCCTGACTTTC.

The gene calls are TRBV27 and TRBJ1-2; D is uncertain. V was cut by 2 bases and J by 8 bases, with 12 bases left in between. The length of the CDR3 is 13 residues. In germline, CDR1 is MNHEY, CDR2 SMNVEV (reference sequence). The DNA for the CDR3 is TGTGCCAGCAGTTTAGGGCCCGTGGGCGGCTACACCTTC. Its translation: CASSLGPVGGYTF.

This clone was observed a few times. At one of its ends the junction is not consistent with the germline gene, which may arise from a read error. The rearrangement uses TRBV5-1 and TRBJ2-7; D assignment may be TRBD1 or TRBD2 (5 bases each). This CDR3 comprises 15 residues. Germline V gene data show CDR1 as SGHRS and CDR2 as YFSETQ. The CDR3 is CASSLGTLGAYEQYF. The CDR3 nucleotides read TGCGCCAGCAGTTTGGGGACCTTAGGGGCCTACGAGCAGTACTTC.